This passage covers 24 T cell receptor beta chains from one sample sequenced in a study of PD-1 blockade in classical Hodgkin lymphoma. Some clones are missing from TCRdb's copy, which holds only in-frame ones; the method was immunoSEQ multiplex PCR. The data contain about 27,000 clones, approximately 80% of them singletons. After autologous stem cell transplantation all patients relapsed, and prior brentuximab vedotin exposure differed between cohorts. Sequenced material: peripheral blood mononuclear cells (PBMCs), taken before the second cycle of nivolumab. The origin of the receptors is a human donor with classical Hodgkin lymphoma.

The CDR3 DNA reads TGTGCCAGCAGTGTCGTCGAGCGGGTTTACAATGAGCAGTTCTTC. Protein product: CASSVVERVYNEQFF. This chain joins TRBV6-1 and TRBJ2-1; a weak D match, TRBD2 (6 bases). The CDR3 is made up of 15 amino acids. Trimming took off 4 bases at V and 4 bases at J, with 14 bases between the two ends. The V gene's germline CDR1 is MNHNS and CDR2 SASEGT.

This clone was detected a few times. V and J are TRBV10-3 and TRBJ1-2; no clear D gene. Per germline, CDR1 ENHRY and CDR2 SYGVKD. The germline V and J ends were trimmed by 0 bases and 8 bases, with 4 bases remaining between them. The CDR3 length is 11 residues. The CDR3, as DNA: TGTGCCATCAGTGAGTCCCACGGCTACACCTTC. This gives the protein CAISESHGYTF.

This sequence joins TRBV11-3 and TRBJ2-7, with D possibly being TRBD1 (6 bases). This CDR3 has 14 amino acids. Trimming took 4 bases from V and 0 from J, leaving 10 bases between them. The germline gives CDR1 SGHNT, CDR2 YENEEA. CDR3 in amino acids: CASSSWTDSYEQYF. CDR3 coding DNA: TGTGCCAGCAGCTCATGGACAGACTCCTACGAGCAGTACTTC.

The chain employs TRBV2 and TRBJ1-5; 7 nucleotides align to TRBD1. This CDR3 is 14 amino acids long. Germline V gene sequence: CDR1 SNHLY, CDR2 FYNNEI. Trimming at V came to 4 bases and at J to 7 bases, leaving 7 bases not matched to a gene. This CDR3 is CASSGQGVRQPQHF. The CDR3 DNA reads as TGTGCCAGCAGTGGACAGGGCGTTCGCCAGCCCCAGCATTTT.

Details on this clone: One end of the junction fails to match germline, which may point to a read error. The V gene is TRBV19, the J gene TRBJ1-5; maybe TRBD1 (6 bases). CDR3 length equals 13 residues. The germline gives CDR1 LNHDA, CDR2 SQIVND (reference sequence). The CDR3 loop is CASKGQSYQPQHF. The CDR3 DNA sequence: TGTGCGAGTAAAGGACAGTCCTATCAGCCCCAGCATTTT.

This clone was seen a single time. V is TRBV5-1 and J is TRBJ2-6; D might be TRBD2 (6 bases). The germline V and J ends were trimmed by 3 bases and 0 bases, with 7 bases remaining between them. Germline V gene data show CDR1 as SGHRS and CDR2 as YFSETQ. This CDR3 is 15 amino acids long. CDR3 sequence (DNA): TGCGCCAGCAGCTCGGGGGACTCTGGGGCCAACGTCCTGACTTTC. Translated, it gives CASSSGDSGANVLTF. The entire variable domain, with the rest obtained from reference TRBV5-1 and TRBJ2-6, is as follows: KAGVTQTPRYLIKTRGQQVTLSCSPISGHRSVSWYQQTPGQGLQFLFEYFSETQRNKGNFPGRFSGRQFSNSRSEMNVSTLELGDSALYLCASSSGDSGANVLTFGAGSRLTVL.

This chain joins TRBV9 and TRBJ2-6; D is possibly TRBD2 (6 bases). Germline V gives CDR1 SGDLS, CDR2 YYNGEE. There are 20 residues in the CDR3. V was cut by 3 bases and J by 0 bases, with 22 bases left in between. CDR3 in amino acids: CASSEFMPWGVDSGANVLTF. The CDR3 coding sequence is TGTGCCAGCAGCGAATTTATGCCTTGGGGGGTGGACTCTGGGGCCAACGTCCTGACTTTC.

The chain links TRBV7-9 to TRBJ1-1, with D possibly being TRBD1 (6 bases). The CDR3 is 13 residues long. The germline CDR1 and CDR2 sequences are SEHNR and FQNEAQ (reference sequence). Trimming took 4 bases from V and 1 from J, leaving 7 bases between them. The CDR3, as DNA: TGTGCCAGCAGCTCAGGGGAGAACACTGAAGCTTTCTTT. As protein: CASSSGENTEAFF.

This clone was counted only a few times. The chain carries TRBV6-6 and TRBJ1-1; D unclear. Germline CDR1 reads MNHNY; CDR2 reads SVGAGI (reference sequence). The CDR3 totals 13 residues. V was shortened by 2 bases and J by 6 bases, with 10 bases between the two germline ends. The CDR3, as DNA: TGTGCCAGCAGTTACCAGGCCCCCGCTGAAGCTTTCTTT. The encoded protein is CASSYQAPAEAFF.

The chain has TRBV5-4 and TRBJ2-7; the match to TRBD2 covers 11 bases. Unmatched junction bases numbered 2, after V lost 0 bases and J lost 3 bases. Germline V gene lookup returns CDR1 SGHNT and CDR2 YYREEE (reference sequence). CDR3 length: 15 amino acids. The CDR3 region has the DNA TGTGCCAGCAGCTTGGCCACTAGCGGGGGCTACGAGCAGTACTTC. Amino acids: CASSLATSGGYEQYF.

This clone is termed large. The chain is built from TRBV27 and TRBJ1-3; D might be TRBD1 (5 bases). Germline values: CDR1 MNHEY, CDR2 SMNVEV (reference sequence). Trimming took off 7 bases at V and 3 bases at J, with 13 bases between the two ends. There are 14 residues in the CDR3. The CDR3: CASKVGAGGNTIYF. The CDR3 nucleotides read TGTGCCAGCAAAGTAGGGGCCGGTGGAAACACCATATATTTT.

The chain uses TRBV5-1 and TRBJ1-1; the D gene is possibly TRBD1 (6 bases). This CDR3 is built from 14 residues. Germline V gene lookup returns CDR1 SGHRS and CDR2 YFSETQ. Trimming took off 4 bases at V and 4 bases at J, with 14 bases between the two ends. CDR3 sequence (DNA): TGCGCCAGCAGCCCGGGGGCGGGGGGCACTGAAGCTTTCTTT. Translated: CASSPGAGGTEAFF.

V and J are TRBV4-3 and TRBJ2-1; possible D gene TRBD2, 5 bases. V dropped 1 base and J dropped 1 base, with 11 bases sitting between them. Germline V gene data show CDR1 as LGHNA and CDR2 as YSLEER. The CDR3 loop spans 16 amino acids. The CDR3 here is CASSQGGYLSYNEQFF. In nucleotides, the CDR3 is TGCGCCAGCAGCCAAGGAGGGTACCTGTCCTACAATGAGCAGTTCTTC.

The chain links TRBV15 to TRBJ2-2; 9 bases agree with TRBD1. The length of the CDR3 is 15 residues. Germline V gene data show CDR1 as LNHNV and CDR2 as YYDKDF (reference sequence). V was pared by 3 bases and J by 3 bases, with 2 bases of the junction left unmatched. The CDR3 DNA follows: TGTGCCACCAGCAGGGACAGGGGCTACACCGGGGAGCTGTTTTTT. It is translated as CATSRDRGYTGELFF.

This rearrangement joins TRBV6-1 to TRBJ1-2, with 8 bases fitting TRBD1. In germline, CDR1 is MNHNS, CDR2 SASEGT. There are 15 residues in the CDR3. Unmatched junction bases numbered 3, after V lost 2 bases and J lost 1 base. The CDR3 DNA is TGTGCCAGCAGTGAAAGGACAGGGTTTAACTATGGCTACACCTTC. It codes for CASSERTGFNYGYTF.

V is TRBV9 and J is TRBJ1-4; D unresolved. The CDR3 consists of 17 residues. From germline, CDR1 is SGDLS and CDR2 YYNGEE. V was pared by 3 bases and J by 0 bases, with 15 bases between. The CDR3: CASSARPAIATNEKLFF. The CDR3 coding sequence is TGTGCCAGCAGCGCCAGACCGGCAATTGCAACTAATGAAAAACTGTTTTTT.

This chain connects TRBV18 to TRBJ2-1; no reliable D call. Germline loops: CDR1 KGHSH, CDR2 LQKENI. The CDR3 spans 16 residues. Trimming removed 0 bases from V and 0 bases from J, with 9 bases in between. CDR3 DNA sequence: TGTGCCAGCTCACCACCTACTATTAGCTCCTACAATGAGCAGTTCTTC. Encoded protein: CASSPPTISSYNEQFF.

V gene TRBV7-3 combines with J gene TRBJ1-6; a weak D match, TRBD1 (5 bases). The CDR3 has 13 amino acids. V lost 4 bases, J lost 6 bases, and 7 bases lay in between. CDR1 and CDR2 from the germline V gene are SGHTA and FQGTGA. The CDR3: CASSYDSNSPLHF. Here the CDR3 DNA reads TGTGCCAGCAGCTACGACAGTAATTCACCCCTCCACTTT.

The chain is built from TRBV2 and TRBJ1-3; the D gene is possibly TRBD1 (6 bases). Per germline, CDR1 SNHLY and CDR2 FYNNEI. The CDR3 contains 16 residues. Trimming pared 6 bases from V and 1 base from J, leaving 16 bases between. The CDR3: CASRGGTQGSGNTIYF. CDR3 bases: TGTGCCAGCAGGGGGGGGACACAGGGATCTGGAAACACCATATATTTT.

Details on this clone: Other DNA sequences of this sample code for an identical CDR3. The chain's CDR3 is CASSVQGNTEAFF. The CDR3 DNA is TGTGCCAGCAGTGTACAGGGGAACACTGAAGCTTTCTTT. The V gene is TRBV2, the J gene TRBJ1-1; D is possibly TRBD1 (6 bases). V was trimmed by 4 bases and J by 1 base, leaving 7 bases between them. The CDR3 loop spans 13 amino acids. CDR1 and CDR2 from the germline V gene are SNHLY and FYNNEI.

The V gene is TRBV5-1, the J gene TRBJ2-2; no reliable D call. The CDR3 is 13 residues long. V lost 4 bases and J lost 4, with 8 bases in between. Looked up from germline, CDR1 is SGHRS and CDR2 is YFSETQ. CDR3 amino acids: CASSPGPTGELFF. In nucleotides, the CDR3 is TGCGCCAGCAGCCCCGGGCCCACCGGGGAGCTGTTTTTT.

The V and J genes are TRBV10-3 and TRBJ1-1, with D unresolved. The ends were cut back, 6 bases at V and 4 bases at J, with 9 bases in the middle. This CDR3 comprises 12 residues. Germline V CDR1 and CDR2: ENHRY, SYGVKD. The CDR3 is CAIRGLGTEAFF. The CDR3 DNA reads TGTGCCATCAGGGGGTTAGGCACTGAAGCTTTCTTT.

The chain carries TRBV5-1 and TRBJ2-1, with 8 positions matching TRBD1. The trim removed 0 bases at V and 8 bases at J, leaving 13 bases unmatched. CDR1 is SGHRS, CDR2 YFSETQ, per germline. The CDR3 has 17 residues. This chain's CDR3 is CASSLDLQGAIGHEQFF. The CDR3 nucleotides are TGCGCCAGCAGCTTGGACTTGCAGGGGGCAATAGGTCATGAGCAGTTCTTC. The variable domain in full, with the rest retrieved from reference TRBV5-1 and TRBJ2-1, is KAGVTQTPRYLIKTRGQQVTLSCSPISGHRSVSWYQQTPGQGLQFLFEYFSETQRNKGNFPGRFSGRQFSNSRSEMNVSTLELGDSALYLCASSLDLQGAIGHEQFFGPGTRLTVL.

The genes are TRBV5-1 and TRBJ2-5; the match to TRBD1 covers 8 bases. Germline loops: CDR1 SGHRS, CDR2 YFSETQ. The V segment lost 4 bases and the J segment 10 bases; nucleotides outside the gene matches: 6. The CDR3 totals 12 residues. DNA for the CDR3: TGCGCCAGCAGCACCGGACAGGGCGACCAGTACTTC. It translates to CASSTGQGDQYF.